This T cell receptor (beta chain) was retrieved from a study of identical twins. The study, taken as a whole, reports: Invariant cells of the MAIT and iNKT types might have partly distorted the zero-insertion analyses.

Addition of a universal primer site occurred through template switching, and cDNA carried unique molecular identifiers. TCRdb processed the 5' RACE reads anew with MiXCR; each CDR3 protein has one entry. The repertoire holds approximately 700,000 distinct CDR3 sequences, 5.5% to 6.5% seen once, with under 2% in the top ten. The germline CDR1 and CDR2 sequences are SGDLS and YYNGEE. The CDR3 is 16 residues long. Germline trimming cut 3 bases from V and 3 bases from J; bases unmatched to any gene: 6. At least ten counts were recorded for this clonotype. No antigen is known for it. The TCR originated in a man aged 18-30 years in good health. This sequence joins TRBV9 and TRBJ2-3, with 11 bases fitting TRBD1. The sample consisted of naive T cells sorted from blood. CDR3 coding DNA: TGTGCCAGCAGCGATGAGGACAGGGGGCTAACAGATACGCAGTATTTT. It yields the protein CASSDEDRGLTDTQYF.